Listed here are 3 T cell receptor beta chains from one sample, sequenced in a study of molecular identifiers for immune sequencing clone quantification. TCRdb re-analysed the PCR reads in MiXCR, keeping a single row per CDR3 protein. The sample contains hundreds of thousands of distinct CDR3 sequences, around 25% of which appear only once. Sequenced sample: naive CD8+ T cells from blood, with Jurkat cell RNA spiked in. Subset of the sample: FACS-sorted CD8+CD4-CCR7+CD45RA+ naive T cells. The receptors were gathered from a human donor in good health. Some libraries in this study had Jurkat cell RNA spiked in.

This clonotype was recorded many times. This chain uses TRBV19 with TRBJ2-5; 9 bases fit TRBD2. The CDR3 sequence is 15 residues long. In germline, CDR1 is LNHDA, CDR2 SQIVND (reference sequence). Trimming at V came to 3 bases and at J to 2 bases, leaving 4 bases not matched to a gene. CDR3 DNA: TGTGCCAGTAGTATGGATAGCGGGGGTCAAGAGACCCAGTACTTC. Its translation is CASSMDSGGQETQYF.

Regarding this clonotype: One end of the junction varies from germline; a read error may be responsible. The chain employs TRBV20-1 and TRBJ2-7; D unclear. This CDR3 has 16 residues. CDR1 is DFQATT, CDR2 SNEGSKA, per germline (reference sequence). CDR3 bases: TGCGGTGCTGATACAGACCGGGTTGGCTACCCCTACGAGCAGTACTTC. Translated, it gives CGADTDRVGYPYEQYF.

For this clonotype: It may be a read error: a sequence one base away is much more abundant. This chain uses TRBV20-1 with TRBJ2-3; D gene ambiguous. Germline V gene data show CDR1 as DFQATT and CDR2 as SNEGSKA (reference sequence). The V end lost 0 bases, the J end lost 4 bases, and 8 bases lay between the germline ends. The CDR3 is 13 residues long. The CDR3 region has the DNA TGCAGTGCTAGAGATTGGGGTTCAGATACGCAGTATTTT. Protein product: CSARDWGSDTQYF.